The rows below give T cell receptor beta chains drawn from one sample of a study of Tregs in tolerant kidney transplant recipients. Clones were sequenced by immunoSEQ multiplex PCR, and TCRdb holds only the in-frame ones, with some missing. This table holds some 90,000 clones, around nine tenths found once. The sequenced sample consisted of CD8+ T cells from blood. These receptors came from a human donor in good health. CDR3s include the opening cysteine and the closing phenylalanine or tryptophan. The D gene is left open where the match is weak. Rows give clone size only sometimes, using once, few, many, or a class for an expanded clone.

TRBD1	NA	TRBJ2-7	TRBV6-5	CASRSGTVSSYEQYF	TGTGCCAGCAGGTCCGGGACAGTCAGCTCCTACGAGCAGTACTTC
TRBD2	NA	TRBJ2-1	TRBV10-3	CAISESRASGDNNEQFF	TGTGCCATCAGTGAGTCGAGGGCTAGCGGGGATAACAATGAGCAGTTCTTC
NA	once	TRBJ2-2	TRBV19	CASSNLGRNTGELFF	TGTGCCAGTAGTAATCTAGGGCGGAACACCGGGGAGCTGTTTTTT
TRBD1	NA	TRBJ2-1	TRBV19	CATKRVTGDFYNEQFF	TGTGCCACTAAAAGGGTGACAGGGGATTTTTACAATGAGCAGTTCTTC
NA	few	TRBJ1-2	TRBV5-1	CASSLATGKGYGYTF	TGCGCCAGCAGCTTGGCTACAGGGAAGGGCTATGGCTACACCTTC
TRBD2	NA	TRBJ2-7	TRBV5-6	CASSSTGGYEQYF	TGTGCCAGCAGCTCGACGGGGGGCTACGAGCAGTACTTC
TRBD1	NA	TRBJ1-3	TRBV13	CASSLGQGGNTIYF	TGTGCCAGCAGCCTGGGACAGGGAGGAAACACCATATATTTT
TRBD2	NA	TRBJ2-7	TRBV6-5	CASSYETSGAYEQYF	TGTGCCAGCAGTTACGAGACTAGCGGGGCCTACGAGCAGTACTTC
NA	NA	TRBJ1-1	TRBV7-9	CASSLEGRGVRF	TGTGCCAGCAGCTTAGAGGGGCGGGGGGTGAGATTT
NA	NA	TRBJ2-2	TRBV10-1	CASRHGGNTGELFF	TGCGCCAGCAGGCACGGGGGGAACACCGGGGAGCTGTTTTTT
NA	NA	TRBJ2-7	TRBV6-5	CASSYSTPTYEQYF	TGTGCCAGCAGTTACTCAACCCCTACCTACGAGCAGTACTTC
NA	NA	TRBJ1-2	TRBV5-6	CASSLAAPYGYTF	TGTGCCAGCAGCTTGGCGGCCCCCTATGGCTACACCTTC
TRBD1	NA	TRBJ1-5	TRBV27	CARSSPPGQGSNQPQHF	TGTGCCAGGAGCAGTCCCCCGGGACAGGGTAGCAATCAGCCCCAGCATTTT
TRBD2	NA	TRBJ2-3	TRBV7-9	CASSTLSGGAQDTQYF	TGTGCCAGCAGCACCTTGAGCGGGGGGGCCCAAGATACGCAGTATTTT
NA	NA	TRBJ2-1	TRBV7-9	CASSLSETVNNEQFF	TGTGCCAGCAGCCTTTCCGAGACAGTGAACAATGAGCAGTTCTTC
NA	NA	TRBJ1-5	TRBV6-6	CASSYSGAYSNQPQHF	TGTGCCAGCAGTTACTCAGGCGCGTATAGCAATCAGCCCCAGCATTTT
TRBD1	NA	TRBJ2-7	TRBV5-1	CASSSQQGAVPYEQYF	TGCGCCAGCAGCTCTCAACAGGGGGCTGTGCCCTACGAGCAGTACTTC
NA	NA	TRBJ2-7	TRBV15	CATSRVGDVDEQYF	TGTGCCACCAGCAGAGTGGGGGACGTCGACGAGCAGTACTTC
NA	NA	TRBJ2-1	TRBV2	CASSDDGSGNEQFF	TGTGCCAGCAGTGATGATGGGAGTGGCAATGAGCAGTTCTTC
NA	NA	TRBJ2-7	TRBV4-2	CASSKKPTAEQYF	TGTGCCAGCAGCAAAAAACCGACAGCCGAGCAGTACTTC
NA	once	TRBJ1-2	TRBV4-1	CASSQEGAGYGYTF	TGCGCCAGCAGCCAAGAGGGTGCGGGCTATGGCTACACCTTC
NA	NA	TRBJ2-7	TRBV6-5	CASSYPTEVESYEQYF	TGTGCCAGCAGTTACCCGACCGAGGTCGAGTCCTACGAGCAGTACTTC
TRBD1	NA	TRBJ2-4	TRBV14	CASSQQTGGRVDKNIQYF	TGTGCCAGCAGCCAGCAGACAGGGGGCAGGGTCGACAAAAACATTCAGTACTTC
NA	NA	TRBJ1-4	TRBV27	CASSPGRTNEKLFF	TGTGCCAGCAGTCCAGGTAGAACTAATGAAAAACTGTTTTTT
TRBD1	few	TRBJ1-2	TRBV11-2	CASSLDRGGRYGYTF	TGTGCCAGCAGCTTGGACAGGGGTGGACGCTATGGCTACACCTTC
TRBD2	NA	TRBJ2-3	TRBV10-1	CASSGHSGRDFAQYF	TGCGCCAGCAGTGGTCATAGCGGGAGGGACTTCGCGCAGTATTTT
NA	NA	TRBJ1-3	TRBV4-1	CASSQDLAQTGNTIYF	TGCGCCAGCAGCCAAGATCTTGCCCAAACTGGAAACACCATATATTTT
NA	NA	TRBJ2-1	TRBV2	CASRGSYNEQFF	TGTGCCAGCAGGGGGTCCTACAATGAGCAGTTCTTC
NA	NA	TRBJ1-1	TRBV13	CASSARGGRGKNTEAFF	TGTGCCAGCAGCGCTAGGGGAGGAAGGGGGAAGAACACTGAAGCTTTCTTT
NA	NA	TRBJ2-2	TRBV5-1	CASSLYEWGAGELFF	TGCGCCAGCAGCTTGTACGAGTGGGGGGCCGGGGAGCTGTTTTTT
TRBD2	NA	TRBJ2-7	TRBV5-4	CASRRSGVSYEQYF	TGTGCCAGCCGAAGAAGCGGGGTCTCCTACGAGCAGTACTTC
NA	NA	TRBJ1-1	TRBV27	CASRSAGPLNTEAFF	TGTGCCAGCAGAAGCGCGGGGCCTCTGAACACTGAAGCTTTCTTT
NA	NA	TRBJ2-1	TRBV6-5	CASSVHSSYNEQFF	TGTGCCAGCAGTGTCCATAGCTCCTACAATGAGCAGTTCTTC
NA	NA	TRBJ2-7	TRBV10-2	CASSVFGGRNEQYF	TGCGCCAGCAGTGTATTCGGGGGTAGGAACGAGCAGTACTTC
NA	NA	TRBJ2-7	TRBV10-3	CAISEEVPLGEQYF	TGTGCCATCAGTGAAGAGGTCCCGCTCGGCGAGCAGTACTTC
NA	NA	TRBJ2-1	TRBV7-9	CASSLPPEGLVNNEQFF	TGTGCCAGCAGCTTGCCCCCGGAGGGTCTGGTCAACAATGAGCAGTTCTTC
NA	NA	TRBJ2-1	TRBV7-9	CASSLVGNEQFF	TGTGCCAGCAGCCTGGTAGGTAATGAGCAGTTCTTC
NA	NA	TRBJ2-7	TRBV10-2	CASREGPAYEQYF	TGCGCCAGCAGAGAAGGGCCCGCCTACGAGCAGTACTTC
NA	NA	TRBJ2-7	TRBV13	CASSSKNRFSYEQYF	TGTGCCAGCAGCTCCAAAAACAGGTTCTCCTACGAGCAGTACTTC
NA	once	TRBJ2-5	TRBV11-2	CASSLEVFETQYF	TGTGCCAGCAGCTTAGAAGTTTTCGAGACCCAGTACTTC
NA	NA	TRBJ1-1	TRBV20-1	CSAPLEIGAFF	TGCAGTGCTCCTCTCGAGATAGGAGCTTTCTTT
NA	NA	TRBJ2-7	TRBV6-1	CASSETLEAKDTVYEQYF	TGTGCCAGCAGTGAAACCCTCGAAGCAAAGGATACCGTATACGAGCAGTACTTC
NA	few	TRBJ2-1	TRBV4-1	CASSGWAGLGNEQFF	TGCGCCAGCAGCGGATGGGCGGGCCTAGGAAATGAGCAGTTCTTC
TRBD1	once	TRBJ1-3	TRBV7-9	CASSSGGGNTIYF	TGTGCCAGCAGCTCAGGGGGCGGAAACACCATATATTTT
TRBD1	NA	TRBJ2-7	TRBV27	CASSSDRASYEQYF	TGTGCCAGCAGTTCTGACAGGGCATCCTACGAGCAGTACTTC
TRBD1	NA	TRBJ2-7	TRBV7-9	CASSLGMTGGDEQYF	TGTGCCAGCAGCTTAGGTATGACAGGGGGAGACGAGCAGTACTTC
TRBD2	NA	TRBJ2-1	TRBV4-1	CASSQRGGNEQFF	TGCGCCAGCAGCCAACGCGGGGGGAATGAGCAGTTCTTC
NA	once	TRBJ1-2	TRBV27	CASSSVISAYGYTF	TGTGCCAGCAGTTCGGTGATTTCGGCATATGGCTACACCTTC
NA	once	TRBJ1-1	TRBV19	CASSIGLFTTEAFF	TGTGCCAGTAGTATAGGACTTTTCACCACTGAAGCTTTCTTT
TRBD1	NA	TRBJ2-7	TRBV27	CASSPGTAPYEQYF	TGTGCCAGCAGCCCCGGGACAGCTCCCTACGAGCAGTACTTC
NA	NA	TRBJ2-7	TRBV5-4	CASSHGGLYEQYF	TGTGCCAGCAGCCATGGAGGCCTGTACGAGCAGTACTTC
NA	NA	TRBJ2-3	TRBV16	CASSQSPGLGVDTQYF	TGTGCCAGCAGCCAATCCCCCGGACTGGGAGTAGATACGCAGTATTTT
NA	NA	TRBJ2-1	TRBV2	CASLLDEQFF	TGTGCCAGCTTGCTGGATGAGCAGTTCTTC
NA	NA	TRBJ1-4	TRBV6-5	CASTDGEEKLFF	TGTGCCAGCACCGACGGGGAGGAAAAACTGTTTTTT